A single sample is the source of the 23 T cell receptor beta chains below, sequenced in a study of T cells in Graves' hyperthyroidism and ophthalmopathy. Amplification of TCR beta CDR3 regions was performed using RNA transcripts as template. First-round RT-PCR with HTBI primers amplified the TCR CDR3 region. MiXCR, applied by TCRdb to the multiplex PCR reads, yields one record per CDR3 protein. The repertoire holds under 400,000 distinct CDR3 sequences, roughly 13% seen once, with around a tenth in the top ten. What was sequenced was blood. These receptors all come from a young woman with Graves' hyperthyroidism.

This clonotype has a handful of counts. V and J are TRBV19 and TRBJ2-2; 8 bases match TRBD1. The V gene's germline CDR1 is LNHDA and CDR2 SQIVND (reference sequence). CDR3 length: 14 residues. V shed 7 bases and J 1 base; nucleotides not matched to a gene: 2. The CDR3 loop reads CASNGQGNTGELFF. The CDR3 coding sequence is TGTGCCAGTAACGGACAGGGGAACACCGGGGAGCTGTTTTTT. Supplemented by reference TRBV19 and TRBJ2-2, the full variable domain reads DGGITQSPKYLFRKEGQNVTLSCEQNLNHDAMYWYRQDPGQGLRLIYYSQIVNDFQKGDIAEGYSVSREKKESFPLTVTSAQKNPTAFYLCASNGQGNTGELFFGEGSRLTVL.

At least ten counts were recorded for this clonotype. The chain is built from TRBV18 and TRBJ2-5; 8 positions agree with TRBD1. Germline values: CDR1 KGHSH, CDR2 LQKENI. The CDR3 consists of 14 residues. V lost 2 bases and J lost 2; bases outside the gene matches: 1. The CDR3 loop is CASSPNRGQETQYF. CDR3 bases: TGTGCCAGCTCACCAAACAGGGGGCAAGAGACCCAGTACTTC. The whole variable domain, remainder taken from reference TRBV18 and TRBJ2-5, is NAGVMQNPRHLVRRRGQEARLRCSPMKGHSHVYWYRQLPEEGLKFMVYLQKENIIDESGMPKERFSAEFPKEGPSILRIQQVVRGDSAAYFCASSPNRGQETQYFGPGTRLLVL.

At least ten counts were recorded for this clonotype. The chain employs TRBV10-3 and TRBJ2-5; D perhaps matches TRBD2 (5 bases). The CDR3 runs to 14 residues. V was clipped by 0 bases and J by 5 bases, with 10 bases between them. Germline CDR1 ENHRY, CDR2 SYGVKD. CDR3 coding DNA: TGTGCCATCAGTGAGTCTTCGGGGTTCGAGACCCAGTACTTC. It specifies CAISESSGFETQYF.

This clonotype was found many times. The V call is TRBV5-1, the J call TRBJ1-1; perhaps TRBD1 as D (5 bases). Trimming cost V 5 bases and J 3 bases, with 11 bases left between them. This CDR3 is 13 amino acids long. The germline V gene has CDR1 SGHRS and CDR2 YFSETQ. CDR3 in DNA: TGCGCCAGCAGGATTCAGGGCGACACTGAAGCTTTCTTT. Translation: CASRIQGDTEAFF.

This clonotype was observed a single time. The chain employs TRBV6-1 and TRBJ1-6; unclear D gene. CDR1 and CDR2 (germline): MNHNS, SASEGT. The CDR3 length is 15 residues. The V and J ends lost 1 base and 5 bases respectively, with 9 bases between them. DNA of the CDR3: TGTGCCAGCAGTGAAGGGCGCATCCATAATTCACCCCTCCACTTT. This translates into CASSEGRIHNSPLHF.

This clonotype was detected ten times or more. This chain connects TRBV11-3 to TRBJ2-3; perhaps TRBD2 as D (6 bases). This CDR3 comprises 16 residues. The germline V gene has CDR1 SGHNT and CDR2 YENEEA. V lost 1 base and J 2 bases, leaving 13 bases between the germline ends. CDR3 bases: TGTGCCAGCAGCTTAGGTGGAGGCGGGACCACAGATACGCAGTATTTT. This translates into CASSLGGGGTTDTQYF. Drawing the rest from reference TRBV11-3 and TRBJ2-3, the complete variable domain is EAGVVQSPRYKIIEKKQPVAFWCNPISGHNTLYWYLQNLGQGPELLIRYENEEAVDDSQLPKDRFSAERLKGVDSTLKIQPAELGDSAVYLCASSLGGGGTTDTQYFGPGTRLTVL.

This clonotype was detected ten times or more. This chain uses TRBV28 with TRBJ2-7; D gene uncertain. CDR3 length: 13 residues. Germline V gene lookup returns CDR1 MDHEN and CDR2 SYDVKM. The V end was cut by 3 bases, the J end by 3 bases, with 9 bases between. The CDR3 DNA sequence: TGTGCCAGCAGTTTCATAGGCGGCTACGAGCAGTACTTC. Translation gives CASSFIGGYEQYF.

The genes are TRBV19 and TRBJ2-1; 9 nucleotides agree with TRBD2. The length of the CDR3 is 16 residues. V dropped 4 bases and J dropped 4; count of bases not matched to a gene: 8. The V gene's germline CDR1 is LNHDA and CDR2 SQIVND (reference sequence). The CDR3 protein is CASSRLSSGKYNEQFF. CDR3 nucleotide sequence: TGTGCCAGTAGTAGGCTATCTAGCGGGAAATACAATGAGCAGTTCTTC.

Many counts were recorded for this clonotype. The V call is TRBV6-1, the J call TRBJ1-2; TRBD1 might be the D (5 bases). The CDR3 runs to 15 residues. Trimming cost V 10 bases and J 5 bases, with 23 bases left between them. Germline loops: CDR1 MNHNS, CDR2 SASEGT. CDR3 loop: CATRQSFGGGYGYTF. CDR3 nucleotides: TGTGCCACCCGACAATCGTTCGGGGGGGGTTATGGCTACACCTTC.

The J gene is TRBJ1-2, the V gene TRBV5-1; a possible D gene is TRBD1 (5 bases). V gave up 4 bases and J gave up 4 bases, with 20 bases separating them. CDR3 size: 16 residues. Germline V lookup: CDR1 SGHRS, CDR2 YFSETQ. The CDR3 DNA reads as TGCGCCAGCAGCGCGGGGAGCCCGGGACTTGCCTATGGCTACACCTTC. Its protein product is CASSAGSPGLAYGYTF.

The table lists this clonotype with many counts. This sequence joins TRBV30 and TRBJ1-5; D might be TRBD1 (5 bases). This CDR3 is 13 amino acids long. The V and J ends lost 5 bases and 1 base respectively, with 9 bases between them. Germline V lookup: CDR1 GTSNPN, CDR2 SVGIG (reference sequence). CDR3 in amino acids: CAWGRGSNQPQHF. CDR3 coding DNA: TGTGCCTGGGGTAGGGGCAGCAATCAGCCCCAGCATTTT.

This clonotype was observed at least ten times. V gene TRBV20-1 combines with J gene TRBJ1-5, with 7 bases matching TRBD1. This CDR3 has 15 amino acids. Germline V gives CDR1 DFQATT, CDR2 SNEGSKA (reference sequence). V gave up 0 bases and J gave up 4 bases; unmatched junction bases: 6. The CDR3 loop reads CSARETGQLNQPQHF. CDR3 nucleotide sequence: TGCAGTGCTAGAGAGACGGGACAGCTGAATCAGCCCCAGCATTTT.

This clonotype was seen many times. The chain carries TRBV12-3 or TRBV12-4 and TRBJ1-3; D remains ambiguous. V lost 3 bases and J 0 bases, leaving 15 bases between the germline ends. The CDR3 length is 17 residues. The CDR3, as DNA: TGTGCCAGCAGTTTTAGGTTTCAGGCCCGCTCTGGAAACACCATATATTTT. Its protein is CASSFRFQARSGNTIYF.

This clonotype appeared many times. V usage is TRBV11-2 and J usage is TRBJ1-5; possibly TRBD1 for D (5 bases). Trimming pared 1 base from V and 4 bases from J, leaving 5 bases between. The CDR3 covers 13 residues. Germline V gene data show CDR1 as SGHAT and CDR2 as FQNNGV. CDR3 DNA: TGTGCCAGCAGCTTAGGACAGAATCAGCCCCAGCATTTT. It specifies CASSLGQNQPQHF.

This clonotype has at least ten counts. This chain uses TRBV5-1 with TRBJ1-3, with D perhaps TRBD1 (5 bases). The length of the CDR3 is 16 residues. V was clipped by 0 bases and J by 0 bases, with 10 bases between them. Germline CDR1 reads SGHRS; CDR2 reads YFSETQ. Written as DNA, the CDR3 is TGCGCCAGCAGCTTGGAAGGAAGGGGCTCTGGAAACACCATATATTTT. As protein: CASSLEGRGSGNTIYF.

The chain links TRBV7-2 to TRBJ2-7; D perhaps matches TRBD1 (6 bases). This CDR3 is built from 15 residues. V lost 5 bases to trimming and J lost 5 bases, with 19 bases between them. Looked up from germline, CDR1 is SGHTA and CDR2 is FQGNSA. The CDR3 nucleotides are TGTGCCAGCAGCAAGCAGGGGTCACTTGGCCACGAGCAGTACTTC. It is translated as CASSKQGSLGHEQYF.

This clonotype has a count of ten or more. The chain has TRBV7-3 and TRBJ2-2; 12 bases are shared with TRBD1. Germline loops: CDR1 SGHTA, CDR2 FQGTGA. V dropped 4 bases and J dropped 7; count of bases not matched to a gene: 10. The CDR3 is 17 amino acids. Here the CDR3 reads CASSSRPGTGGGGELFF. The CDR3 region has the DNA TGTGCCAGCAGCTCACGTCCCGGGACAGGGGGCGGCGGGGAGCTGTTTTTT.

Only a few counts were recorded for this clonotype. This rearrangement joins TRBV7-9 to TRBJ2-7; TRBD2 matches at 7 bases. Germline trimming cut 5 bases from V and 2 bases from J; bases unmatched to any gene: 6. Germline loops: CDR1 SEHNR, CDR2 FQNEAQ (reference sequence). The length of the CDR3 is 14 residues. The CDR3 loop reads CASSPVRGTYEQYF. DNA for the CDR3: TGTGCCAGCAGCCCAGTGCGGGGGACCTACGAGCAGTACTTC.

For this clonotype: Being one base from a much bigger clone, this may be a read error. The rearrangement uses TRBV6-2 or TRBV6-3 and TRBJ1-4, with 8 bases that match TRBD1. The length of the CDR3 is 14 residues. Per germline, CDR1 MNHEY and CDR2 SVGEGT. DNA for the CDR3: TGTGCCGGCAGTCCGATCGACAGGGGCGACGAACTGTTTTTT. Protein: CAGSPIDRGDELFF.

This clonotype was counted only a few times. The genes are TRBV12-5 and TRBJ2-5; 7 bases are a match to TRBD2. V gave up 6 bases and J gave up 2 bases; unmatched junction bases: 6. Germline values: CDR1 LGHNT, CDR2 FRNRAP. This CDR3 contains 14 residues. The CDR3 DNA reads TGTGCTAGTGGGAGAGGAGCGGGACAAGAGACCCAGTACTTC. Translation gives CASGRGAGQETQYF.

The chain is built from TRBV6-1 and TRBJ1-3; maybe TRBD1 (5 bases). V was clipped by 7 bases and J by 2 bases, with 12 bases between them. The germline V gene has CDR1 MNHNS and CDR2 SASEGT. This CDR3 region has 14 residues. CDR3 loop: CASTPGGAGNTIYF. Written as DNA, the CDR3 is TGTGCCAGCACCCCGGGGGGGGCTGGAAACACCATATATTTT.

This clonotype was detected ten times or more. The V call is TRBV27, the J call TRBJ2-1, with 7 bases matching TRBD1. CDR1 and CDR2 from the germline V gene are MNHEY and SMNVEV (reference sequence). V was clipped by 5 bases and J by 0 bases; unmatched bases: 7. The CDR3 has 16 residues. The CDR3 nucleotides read TGTGCCAGCAGTCCCAGGGACAGAAGCTCCTACAATGAGCAGTTCTTC. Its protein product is CASSPRDRSSYNEQFF.

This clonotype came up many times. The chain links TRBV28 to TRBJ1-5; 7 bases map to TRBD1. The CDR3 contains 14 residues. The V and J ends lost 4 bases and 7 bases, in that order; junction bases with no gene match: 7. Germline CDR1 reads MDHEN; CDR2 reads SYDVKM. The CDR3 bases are TGTGCCAGCAGTTCTGGACAGGAGGAACAGCCCCAGCATTTT. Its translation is CASSSGQEEQPQHF.